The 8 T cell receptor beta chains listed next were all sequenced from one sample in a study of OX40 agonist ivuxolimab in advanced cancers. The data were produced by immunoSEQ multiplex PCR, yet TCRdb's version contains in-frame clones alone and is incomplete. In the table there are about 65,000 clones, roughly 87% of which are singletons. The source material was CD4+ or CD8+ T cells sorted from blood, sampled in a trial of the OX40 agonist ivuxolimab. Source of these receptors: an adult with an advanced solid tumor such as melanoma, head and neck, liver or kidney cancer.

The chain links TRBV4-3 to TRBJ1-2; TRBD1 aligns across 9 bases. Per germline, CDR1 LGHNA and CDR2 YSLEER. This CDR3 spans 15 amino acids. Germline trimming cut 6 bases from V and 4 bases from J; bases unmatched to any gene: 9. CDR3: CASSLQGAGVYGYTF. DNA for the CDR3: TGCGCCAGCAGTTTACAGGGGGCCGGCGTCTATGGCTACACCTTC.

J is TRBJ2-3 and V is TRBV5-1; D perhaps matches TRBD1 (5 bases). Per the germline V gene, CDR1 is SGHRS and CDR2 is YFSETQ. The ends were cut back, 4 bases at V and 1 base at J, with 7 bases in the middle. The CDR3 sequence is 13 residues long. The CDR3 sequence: CASSEQGTDTQYF. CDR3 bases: TGCGCCAGCAGCGAACAGGGCACAGATACGCAGTATTTT. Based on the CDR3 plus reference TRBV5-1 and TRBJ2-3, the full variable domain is KAGVTQTPRYLIKTRGQQVTLSCSPISGHRSVSWYQQTPGQGLQFLFEYFSETQRNKGNFPGRFSGRQFSNSRSEMNVSTLELGDSALYLCASSEQGTDTQYFGPGTRLTVL.

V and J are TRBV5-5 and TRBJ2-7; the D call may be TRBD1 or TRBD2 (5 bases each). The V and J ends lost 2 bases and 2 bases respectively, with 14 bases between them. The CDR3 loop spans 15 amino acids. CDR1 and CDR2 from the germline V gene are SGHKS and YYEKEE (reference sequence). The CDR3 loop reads CASSLEGQGAYEQYF. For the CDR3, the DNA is TGTGCCAGCAGCTTAGAGGGTCAGGGAGCCTACGAGCAGTACTTC.

CDR3 sequence reads: CASSSPSGGENNEQFF. The CDR3 coding sequence is TGTGCCAGCAGCTCCCCTAGCGGGGGGGAGAACAATGAGCAGTTCTTC. The chain combines TRBV5-4 with TRBJ2-1; 12 bases map to TRBD2. The CDR3 is 16 residues long. Germline CDR1 is SGHNT and CDR2 is YYREEE (reference sequence). Losses at the gene ends were 3 bases for V and 5 bases for J; bases not matched to a gene: 6.

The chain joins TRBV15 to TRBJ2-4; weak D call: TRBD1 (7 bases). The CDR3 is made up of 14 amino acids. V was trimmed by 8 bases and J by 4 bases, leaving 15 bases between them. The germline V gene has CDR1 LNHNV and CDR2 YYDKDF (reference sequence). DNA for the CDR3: TGTGCCACCGCGTCGGAGGGGGCGAAAAACATTCAGTACTTC. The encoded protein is CATASEGAKNIQYF.

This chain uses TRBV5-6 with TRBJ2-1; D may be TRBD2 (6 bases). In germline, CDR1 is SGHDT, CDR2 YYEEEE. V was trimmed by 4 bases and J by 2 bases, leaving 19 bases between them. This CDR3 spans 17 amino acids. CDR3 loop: CASSVGETRRTYNEQFF. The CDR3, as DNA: TGTGCCAGCAGCGTGGGGGAGACTAGAAGAACCTACAATGAGCAGTTCTTC.

In nucleotides, the CDR3 is TGTGCCAGCAGGGGACAGGGGAGGAAGGAGACCCAGTACTTC. Translation gives CASRGQGRKETQYF. The chain carries TRBV6-4 and TRBJ2-5, with 10 bases identical to TRBD1. The V and J ends lost 6 bases and 5 bases, in that order; junction bases with no gene match: 6. Germline-derived CDR1 and CDR2 are MRHNA and SNTAGT. The CDR3 is 14 amino acids.

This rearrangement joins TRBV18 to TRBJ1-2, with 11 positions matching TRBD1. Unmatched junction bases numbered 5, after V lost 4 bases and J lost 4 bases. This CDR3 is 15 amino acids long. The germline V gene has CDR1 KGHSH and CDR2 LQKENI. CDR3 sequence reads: CASSLGTGGLYGYTF. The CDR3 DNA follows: TGTGCCAGCTCACTAGGGACAGGGGGACTCTATGGCTACACCTTC.